Listed below are T cell receptor beta chains from one sample, sequenced in a study of cytotoxic CD8 clonotypes in ibrutinib-treated CLL. Repertoires were generated with immunoSEQ multiplex PCR, while TCRdb's copy carries only in-frame clones and drops some. In the table there are 300,000 to 350,000 clones, 80% of which are singletons. The specimen was PBMCs, collected before ibrutinib treatment. The receptors here all came from a human donor with chronic lymphocytic leukemia. Each CDR3 is given with its conserved first and last residue. A D gene is named only where the DNA matches it firmly. Clone size appears in some rows only: once, few, many, or a class for an expanded clone.

clone_size	j_call	d_call	v_call	cdr3_aa	cdr3_nt
NA	TRBJ2-1	TRBD2	TRBV27	CASSPLLAGYYNEQFF	TGTGCCAGCAGTCCTCTGCTAGCGGGGTATTACAATGAGCAGTTCTTC
NA	TRBJ1-2	NA	TRBV7-2	CASSPHPTNYGYTF	TGTGCCAGCAGCCCGCACCCAACGAACTATGGCTACACCTTC
NA	TRBJ1-2	NA	TRBV14	CASSQVGRVLNYGYTF	TGTGCCAGCAGCCAAGTGGGTAGAGTCCTTAACTATGGCTACACCTTC
once	TRBJ2-7	TRBD1	TRBV4-3	CASSQGAPGQGDYEQYF	TGCGCCAGCAGCCAGGGAGCCCCGGGACAGGGCGACTACGAGCAGTACTTC
NA	TRBJ2-3	NA	TRBV4-1	CASSPLRGVAGDTQYF	TGCGCCAGCAGCCCCCTGAGGGGGGTCGCGGGCGATACGCAGTATTTT
NA	TRBJ2-2	TRBD1	TRBV27	CASSWDRGNTGELFF	TGTGCCAGCAGTTGGGACAGGGGAAACACCGGGGAGCTGTTTTTT
NA	TRBJ2-3	NA	TRBV15	CATSTRTTDTQYF	TGTGCCACCAGCACACGAACTACAGATACGCAGTATTTT
once	TRBJ1-2	NA	TRBV4-2	CASSQVGQTNYGYTF	TGTGCCAGCAGCCAGGTGGGGCAGACTAACTATGGCTACACCTTC
NA	TRBJ2-1	TRBD1	TRBV5-1	CASGRDRRFDEQFF	TGCGCCAGCGGTAGGGACAGGCGGTTTGATGAGCAGTTCTTC
NA	TRBJ1-3	TRBD1	TRBV29-1	CSVLRGLGNTIYF	TGCAGCGTTCTCAGGGGGCTTGGAAACACCATATATTTT
few	TRBJ2-1	NA	TRBV6-5	CASSYSNGPVHEQFF	TGTGCCAGCAGTTACTCGAACGGCCCGGTCCATGAGCAGTTCTTC
NA	TRBJ2-5	NA	TRBV5-1	CASSLVPGETQYF	TGCGCCAGCAGCTTGGTCCCGGGGGAGACCCAGTACTTC
few	TRBJ2-2	NA	TRBV7-9	CASSLSRVGELFF	TGTGCCAGCAGCTTAAGCAGGGTTGGGGAGCTGTTTTTT
once	TRBJ2-1	NA	TRBV6-4	CASSPGFQGNRNEQFF	TGTGCCAGCAGTCCCGGCTTCCAGGGAAATCGAAATGAGCAGTTCTTC
NA	TRBJ2-3	NA	TRBV27	CASSSKTDTQYF	TGTGCCAGCAGTTCCAAAACAGATACGCAGTATTTT
NA	TRBJ2-3	NA	TRBV15	CATSRVEGAGTQYF	TGTGCCACCAGCAGAGTAGAAGGAGCAGGTACGCAGTATTTT
once	TRBJ2-7	TRBD2	TRBV4-2	CASSQDSRTRAISEQYF	TGTGCCAGCAGCCAAGATTCCCGGACTAGGGCCATCTCCGAGCAGTACTTC
NA	TRBJ1-1	NA	TRBV10-3	CAISSGFDTEAFF	TGTGCCATCAGTTCCGGATTTGACACTGAAGCTTTCTTT
NA	TRBJ1-2	NA	TRBV9	CASSVATQATF	TGTGCCAGCAGCGTAGCTACGCAGGCCACCTTC
NA	TRBJ2-1	NA	TRBV18	CASSPSYDRNEQFF	TGTGCCAGCTCACCCAGTTACGATCGCAATGAGCAGTTCTTC
NA	TRBJ2-5	NA	TRBV29-1	CSVGRFGGFSETQYF	TGCAGCGTTGGTCGGTTTGGGGGTTTCTCTGAGACCCAGTACTTC
NA	TRBJ1-1	NA	TRBV7-8	CASSLQGAGTEAFF	TGTGCCAGCAGCTTACAAGGGGCGGGCACTGAAGCTTTCTTT
once	TRBJ2-1	TRBD2	TRBV18	CASSPSGNEQFF	TGTGCCAGCTCACCTAGCGGGAACGAGCAGTTCTTC
NA	TRBJ1-1	NA	TRBV29-1	CSVETGGTEAFF	TGCAGCGTCGAAACGGGGGGGACTGAAGCTTTCTTT
NA	TRBJ2-2	TRBD1	TRBV5-8	CASTDNRGRSTGELFF	TGTGCCAGCACCGACAACAGGGGAAGGAGTACCGGGGAGCTGTTTTTT
NA	TRBJ2-1	NA	TRBV10-1	CASSESYWIQFF	TGCGCCAGCAGTGAGTCTTACTGGATACAGTTCTTC
NA	TRBJ2-1	TRBD2	TRBV5-4	CASRIAGGRADEQFF	TGTGCCAGCAGGATTGCTGGCGGGAGGGCTGATGAGCAGTTCTTC
NA	TRBJ2-1	TRBD2	TRBV30	CAWEPGTSVMNEQFF	TGTGCCTGGGAACCCGGGACTAGCGTGATGAATGAGCAGTTCTTC
NA	TRBJ1-5	NA	TRBV7-2	CASTPPGVGNQPQHF	TGTGCCAGCACCCCCCCGGGGGTGGGCAATCAGCCCCAGCATTTT
NA	TRBJ2-3	NA	TRBV7-6	CASSRWGRTDTQYF	TGTGCCAGCAGCAGGTGGGGGCGGACAGATACGCAGTATTTT
NA	TRBJ2-5	NA	TRBV5-1	CASSLAAGQETQYF	TGCGCCAGCAGCTTGGCTGCGGGGCAAGAGACCCAGTACTTC
NA	TRBJ2-7	TRBD2	TRBV5-4	CASSARVAGGLRSSYEQYF	TGTGCCAGCAGCGCGAGGGTAGCGGGAGGTCTGAGGAGCTCCTACGAGCAGTACTTC
few	TRBJ1-5	NA	TRBV4-3	CASSPGHSSNQPQHF	TGCGCCAGCAGCCCCGGACACAGTAGCAATCAGCCCCAGCATTTT
NA	TRBJ2-5	NA	TRBV15	CATGGGPQGTQYF	TGTGCCACGGGAGGGGGCCCTCAAGGGACCCAGTACTTC
NA	TRBJ2-5	NA	TRBV5-1	CASSLEYSPQETQYF	TGCGCCAGCAGCTTGGAATACAGCCCTCAAGAGACCCAGTACTTC
once	TRBJ2-7	NA	TRBV7-9	CASSTTGKAYEQYF	TGTGCCAGCAGCACAACAGGGAAGGCCTACGAGCAGTACTTC
NA	TRBJ1-2	TRBD1	TRBV27	CASSLQGARGGYTF	TGTGCCAGCAGTTTACAGGGGGCCCGTGGGGGCTACACCTTC
NA	TRBJ2-7	NA	TRBV9	CASSVDLARAYEQYF	TGTGCCAGCAGCGTAGATCTGGCGAGAGCCTACGAGCAGTACTTC